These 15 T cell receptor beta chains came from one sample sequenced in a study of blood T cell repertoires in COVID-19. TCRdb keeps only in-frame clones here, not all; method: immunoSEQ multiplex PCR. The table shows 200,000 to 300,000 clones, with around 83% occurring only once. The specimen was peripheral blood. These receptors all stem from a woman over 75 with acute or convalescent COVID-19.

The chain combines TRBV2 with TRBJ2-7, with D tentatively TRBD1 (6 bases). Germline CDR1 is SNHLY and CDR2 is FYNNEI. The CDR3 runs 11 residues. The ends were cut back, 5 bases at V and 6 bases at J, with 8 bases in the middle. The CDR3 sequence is CASSNRVEQYF. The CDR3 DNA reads TGTGCCAGCAGTAACAGGGTCGAGCAGTACTTC.

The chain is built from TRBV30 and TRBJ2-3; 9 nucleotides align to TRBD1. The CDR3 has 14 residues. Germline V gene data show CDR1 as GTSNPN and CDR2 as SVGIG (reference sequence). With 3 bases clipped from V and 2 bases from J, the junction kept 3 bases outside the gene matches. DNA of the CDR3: TGTGCCTGGAGCCGGACAGGGGACACAGATACGCAGTATTTT. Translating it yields CAWSRTGDTDTQYF.

The chain's CDR3 is CASSLWVGQGAYEQYF. The CDR3 nucleotides read TGTGCCAGCAGTTTATGGGTAGGACAGGGGGCCTACGAGCAGTACTTC. The chain joins TRBV28 to TRBJ2-7, with 10 bases matching TRBD1. The ends lost 0 bases at V and 2 bases at J; junction bases unmatched: 4. The CDR3 is 16 amino acids. Germline lookup yields CDR1 MDHEN and CDR2 SYDVKM.

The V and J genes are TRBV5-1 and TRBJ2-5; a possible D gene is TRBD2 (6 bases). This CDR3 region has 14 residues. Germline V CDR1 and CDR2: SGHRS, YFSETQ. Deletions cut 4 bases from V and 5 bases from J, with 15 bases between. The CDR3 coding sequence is TGCGCCAGCAGCCCCTATCCAAGCGGGGAGACCCAGTACTTC. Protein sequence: CASSPYPSGETQYF.

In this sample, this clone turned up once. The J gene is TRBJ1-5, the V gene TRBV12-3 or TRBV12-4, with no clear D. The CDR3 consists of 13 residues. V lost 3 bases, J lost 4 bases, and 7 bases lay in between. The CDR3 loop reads CASSLLRNQPQHF. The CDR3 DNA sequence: TGTGCCAGCAGTTTGCTCCGGAATCAGCCCCAGCATTTT.

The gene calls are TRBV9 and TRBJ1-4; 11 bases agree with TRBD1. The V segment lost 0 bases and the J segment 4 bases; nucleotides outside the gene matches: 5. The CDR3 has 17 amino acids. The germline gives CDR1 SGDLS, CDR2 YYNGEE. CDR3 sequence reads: CASSVGTGGRVNEKLFF. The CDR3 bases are TGTGCCAGCAGCGTAGGGACAGGGGGCAGAGTTAATGAAAAACTGTTTTTT. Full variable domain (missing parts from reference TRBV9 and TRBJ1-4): DSGVTQTPKHLITATGQRVTLRCSPRSGDLSVYWYQQSLDQGLQFLIQYYNGEERAKGNILERFSAQQFPDLHSELNLSSLELGDSALYFCASSVGTGGRVNEKLFFGSGTQLSVL.

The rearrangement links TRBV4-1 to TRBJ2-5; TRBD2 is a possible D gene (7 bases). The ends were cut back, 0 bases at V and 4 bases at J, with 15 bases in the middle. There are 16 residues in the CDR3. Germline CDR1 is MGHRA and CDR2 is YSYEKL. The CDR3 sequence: CASSQEGGAGVETQYF. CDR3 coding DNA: TGCGCCAGCAGCCAAGAGGGGGGGGCCGGGGTAGAGACCCAGTACTTC.

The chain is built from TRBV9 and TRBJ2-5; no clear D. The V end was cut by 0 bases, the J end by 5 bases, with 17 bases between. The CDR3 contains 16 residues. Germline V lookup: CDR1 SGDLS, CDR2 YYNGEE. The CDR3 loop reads CASSVVGFPATETQYF. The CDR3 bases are TGTGCCAGCAGCGTAGTGGGCTTCCCGGCCACGGAGACCCAGTACTTC.

The CDR3 spells CASSPSNRQETQYF. Here the CDR3 DNA reads TGTGCCAGCAGCCCCTCTAATAGACAAGAGACCCAGTACTTC. The rearrangement links TRBV11-2 to TRBJ2-5; the D is unclear. Germline V gene sequence: CDR1 SGHAT, CDR2 FQNNGV. V gave up 5 bases and J gave up 2 bases, with 12 bases separating them. This CDR3 is built from 14 residues.

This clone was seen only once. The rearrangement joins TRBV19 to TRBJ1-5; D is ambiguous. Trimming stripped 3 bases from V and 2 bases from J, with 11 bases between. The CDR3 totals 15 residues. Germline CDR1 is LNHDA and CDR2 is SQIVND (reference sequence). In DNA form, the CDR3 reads TGTGCCAGTAGTATGGGAAGGGAGCGCAATCAGCCCCAGCATTTT. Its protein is CASSMGRERNQPQHF.

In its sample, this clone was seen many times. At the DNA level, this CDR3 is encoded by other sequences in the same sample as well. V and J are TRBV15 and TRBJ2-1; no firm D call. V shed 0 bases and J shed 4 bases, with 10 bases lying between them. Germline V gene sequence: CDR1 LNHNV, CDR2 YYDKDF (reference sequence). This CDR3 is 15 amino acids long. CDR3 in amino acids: CATSRDRDRYNEQFF. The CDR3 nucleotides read TGTGCCACCAGCAGAGATCGTGATAGATACAATGAGCAGTTCTTC.

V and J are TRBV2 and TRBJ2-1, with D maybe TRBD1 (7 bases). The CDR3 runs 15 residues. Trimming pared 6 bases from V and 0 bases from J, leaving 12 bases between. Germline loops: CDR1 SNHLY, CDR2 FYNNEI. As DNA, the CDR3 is TGTGCCAGCAGCGCCAGGGGGGCCTCCTACAATGAGCAGTTCTTC. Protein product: CASSARGASYNEQFF.

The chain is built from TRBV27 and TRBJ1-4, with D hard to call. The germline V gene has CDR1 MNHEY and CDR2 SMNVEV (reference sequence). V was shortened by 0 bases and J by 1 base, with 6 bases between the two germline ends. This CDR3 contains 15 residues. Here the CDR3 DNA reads TGTGCCAGCAGTTTATCGGGCAGAACTAATGAAAAACTGTTTTTT. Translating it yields CASSLSGRTNEKLFF.

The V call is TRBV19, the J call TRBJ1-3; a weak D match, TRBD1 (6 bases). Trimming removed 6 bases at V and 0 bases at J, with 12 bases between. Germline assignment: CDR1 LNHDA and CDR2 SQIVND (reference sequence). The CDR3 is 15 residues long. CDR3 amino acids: CASRGTPSSGNTIYF. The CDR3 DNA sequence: TGTGCCAGTAGGGGGACACCGAGCTCTGGAAACACCATATATTTT. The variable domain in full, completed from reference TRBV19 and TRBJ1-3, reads DGGITQSPKYLFRKEGQNVTLSCEQNLNHDAMYWYRQDPGQGLRLIYYSQIVNDFQKGDIAEGYSVSREKKESFPLTVTSAQKNPTAFYLCASRGTPSSGNTIYFGEGSWLTVV.

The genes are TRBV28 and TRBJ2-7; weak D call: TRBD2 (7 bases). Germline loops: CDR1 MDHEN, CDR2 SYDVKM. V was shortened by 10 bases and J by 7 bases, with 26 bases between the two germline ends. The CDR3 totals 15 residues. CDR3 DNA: TGTGCCACCCAGGGCGGGGGCCTACCTACCGAAGAGCAGTACTTC. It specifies CATQGGGLPTEEQYF.